These 3 T cell receptor beta chains originate from one sample sequenced in a study of blood T cell repertoires in COVID-19. TCRdb's table, derived via immunoSEQ multiplex PCR, lists solely in-frame clones and lacks some. This sample has about 95,000 clones, with roughly 80% found just once. The material sequenced was peripheral blood. These TCRs come from a man at least 80 years old with active or convalescent COVID-19.

V gene TRBV12-3 or TRBV12-4 combines with J gene TRBJ2-7; maybe TRBD1 (5 bases). The CDR3 sequence is 12 residues long. Trimming removed 6 bases from V and 6 bases from J, with 12 bases in between. In DNA form, the CDR3 reads TGTGCCAGCAGCCTTGACAGTGGCGAGCAGTACTTC. It specifies CASSLDSGEQYF.

This sequence joins TRBV6-2 or TRBV6-3 and TRBJ1-2; D is uncertain. The CDR3 has 14 amino acids. The germline V gene encodes CDR1 MNHEY and CDR2 SVGEGT. Trimming removed 2 bases at V and 4 bases at J, with 11 bases between. DNA for the CDR3: TGTGCCAGCAGTTACCTCAGGTCCTTCTATGGCTACACCTTC. This translates into CASSYLRSFYGYTF.

The rearrangement uses TRBV30 and TRBJ1-1; maybe TRBD1 (5 bases). Germline assignment: CDR1 GTSNPN and CDR2 SVGIG (reference sequence). The CDR3 has 12 amino acids. V lost 3 bases and J lost 5, with 10 bases in between. The CDR3 nucleotides are TGTGCCTGGAGCCCCGGGGGGACTGAAGCTTTCTTT. Translating gives CAWSPGGTEAFF.